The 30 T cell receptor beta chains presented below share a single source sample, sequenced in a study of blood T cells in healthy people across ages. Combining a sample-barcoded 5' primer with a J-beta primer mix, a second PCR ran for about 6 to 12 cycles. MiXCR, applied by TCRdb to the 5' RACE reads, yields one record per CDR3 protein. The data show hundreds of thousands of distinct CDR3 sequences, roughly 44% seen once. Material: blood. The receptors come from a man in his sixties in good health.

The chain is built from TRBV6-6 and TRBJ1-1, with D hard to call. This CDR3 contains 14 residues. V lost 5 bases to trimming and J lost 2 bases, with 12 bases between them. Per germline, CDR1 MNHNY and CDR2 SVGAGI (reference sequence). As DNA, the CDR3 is TGTGCCAGCAGTGACGGTGACGGAAACACTGAAGCTTTCTTT. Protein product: CASSDGDGNTEAFF.

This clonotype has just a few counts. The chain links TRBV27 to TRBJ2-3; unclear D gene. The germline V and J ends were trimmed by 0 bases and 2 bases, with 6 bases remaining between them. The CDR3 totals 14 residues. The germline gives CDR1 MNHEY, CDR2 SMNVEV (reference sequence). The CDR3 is CASSLSRPTDTQYF. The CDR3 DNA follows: TGTGCCAGCAGTTTATCCCGACCCACAGATACGCAGTATTTT.

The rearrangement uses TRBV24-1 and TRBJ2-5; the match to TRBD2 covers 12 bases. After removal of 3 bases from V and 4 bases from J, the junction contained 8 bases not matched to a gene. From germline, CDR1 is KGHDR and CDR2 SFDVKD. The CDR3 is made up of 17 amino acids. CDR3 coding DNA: TGTGCCACCAGTGATCCTAGGACTAGCGGGACTTCAGAGACCCAGTACTTC. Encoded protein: CATSDPRTSGTSETQYF.

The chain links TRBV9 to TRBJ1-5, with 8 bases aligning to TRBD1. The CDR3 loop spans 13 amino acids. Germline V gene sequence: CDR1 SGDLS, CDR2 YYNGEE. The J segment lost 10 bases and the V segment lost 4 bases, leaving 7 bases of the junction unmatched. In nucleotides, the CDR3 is TGTGCCAGCAGCACAGCAGACAGGGGTCCCCAGCATTTT. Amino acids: CASSTADRGPQHF.

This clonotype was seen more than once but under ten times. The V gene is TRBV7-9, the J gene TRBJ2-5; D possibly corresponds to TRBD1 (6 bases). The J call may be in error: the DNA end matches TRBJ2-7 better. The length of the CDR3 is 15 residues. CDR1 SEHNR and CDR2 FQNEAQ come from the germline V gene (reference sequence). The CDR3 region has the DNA TGTGCCAGCAGTCCCGGACAGAGGTTTTTGGACGAGCAGTACTTC. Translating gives CASSPGQRFLDEQYF.

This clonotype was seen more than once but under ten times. The CDR3 region has the DNA TGCAGTGCTAGCCAAGGGGGCGGCTATGGCTACACCTTC. Its translation: CSASQGGGYGYTF. The chain combines TRBV20-1 with TRBJ1-2, with 7 bases matching TRBD1. The junction had 5 bases not matched to a gene; V was cut back by 3 bases and J by 4 bases. CDR3 length: 13 amino acids. The germline gives CDR1 DFQATT, CDR2 SNEGSKA (reference sequence).

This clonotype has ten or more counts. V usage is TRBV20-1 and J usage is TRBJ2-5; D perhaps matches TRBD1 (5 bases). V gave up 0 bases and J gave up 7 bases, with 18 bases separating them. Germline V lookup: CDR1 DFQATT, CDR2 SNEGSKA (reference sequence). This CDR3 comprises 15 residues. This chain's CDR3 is CSAREGPRVRGTQYF. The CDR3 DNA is TGCAGTGCTAGAGAGGGCCCCAGGGTACGTGGGACCCAGTACTTC.

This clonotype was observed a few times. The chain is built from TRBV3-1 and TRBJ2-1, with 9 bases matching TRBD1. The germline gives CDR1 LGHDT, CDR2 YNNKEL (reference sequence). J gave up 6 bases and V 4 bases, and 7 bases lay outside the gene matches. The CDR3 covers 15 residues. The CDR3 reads CASSPWDRELNEQFF. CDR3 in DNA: TGTGCCAGCAGCCCCTGGGACAGGGAACTCAATGAGCAGTTCTTC.

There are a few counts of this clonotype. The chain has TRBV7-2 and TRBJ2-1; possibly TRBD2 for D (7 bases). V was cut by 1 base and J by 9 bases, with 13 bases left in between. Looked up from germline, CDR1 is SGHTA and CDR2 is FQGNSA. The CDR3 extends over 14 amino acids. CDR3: CASSLGGGFGEQFF. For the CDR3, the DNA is TGTGCCAGCAGCTTAGGGGGGGGCTTTGGTGAGCAGTTCTTC. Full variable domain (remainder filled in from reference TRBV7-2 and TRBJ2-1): GAGVSQSPSNKVTEKGKDVELRCDPISGHTALYWYRQSLGQGLEFLIYFQGNSAPDKSGLPSDRFSAERTGGSVSTLTIQRTQQEDSAVYLCASSLGGGFGEQFFGPGTRLTVL.

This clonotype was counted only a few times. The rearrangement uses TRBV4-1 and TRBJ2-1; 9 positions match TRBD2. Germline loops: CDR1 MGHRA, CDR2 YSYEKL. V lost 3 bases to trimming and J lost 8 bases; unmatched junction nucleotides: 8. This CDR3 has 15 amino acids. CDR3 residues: CASSHRSGGADEQFF. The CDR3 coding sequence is TGCGCCAGCAGCCACCGTAGCGGGGGCGCGGATGAGCAGTTCTTC.

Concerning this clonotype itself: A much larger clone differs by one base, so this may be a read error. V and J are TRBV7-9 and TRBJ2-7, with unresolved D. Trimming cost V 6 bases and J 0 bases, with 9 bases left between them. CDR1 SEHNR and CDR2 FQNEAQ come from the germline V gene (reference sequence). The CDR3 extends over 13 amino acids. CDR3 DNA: TGTGCCAGCAGGACGGCGCACTCCTACGAGCAGTACTTC. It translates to CASRTAHSYEQYF.

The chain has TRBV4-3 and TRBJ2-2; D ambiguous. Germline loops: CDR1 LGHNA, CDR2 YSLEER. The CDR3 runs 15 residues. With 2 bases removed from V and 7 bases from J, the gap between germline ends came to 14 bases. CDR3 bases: TGCGCCAGCAGCCAACAACCGAGGTCTGGCGGGGAGCTGTTTTTT. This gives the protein CASSQQPRSGGELFF.

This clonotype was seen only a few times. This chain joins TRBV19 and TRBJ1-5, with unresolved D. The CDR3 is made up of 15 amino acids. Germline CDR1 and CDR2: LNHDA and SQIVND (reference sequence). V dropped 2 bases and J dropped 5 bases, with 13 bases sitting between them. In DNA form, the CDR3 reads TGTGCCAGTAGTATAAATTTCCAGGCCGATCAGCCCCAGCATTTT. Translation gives CASSINFQADQPQHF. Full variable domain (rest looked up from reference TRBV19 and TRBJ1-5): DGGITQSPKYLFRKEGQNVTLSCEQNLNHDAMYWYRQDPGQGLRLIYYSQIVNDFQKGDIAEGYSVSREKKESFPLTVTSAQKNPTAFYLCASSINFQADQPQHFGDGTRLSIL.

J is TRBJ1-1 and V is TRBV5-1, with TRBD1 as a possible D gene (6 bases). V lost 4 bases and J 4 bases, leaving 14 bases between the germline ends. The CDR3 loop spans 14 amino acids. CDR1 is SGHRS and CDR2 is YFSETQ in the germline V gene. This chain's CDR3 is CASSPTGQFTEAFF. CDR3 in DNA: TGCGCCAGCAGCCCTACCGGACAGTTCACTGAAGCTTTCTTT.

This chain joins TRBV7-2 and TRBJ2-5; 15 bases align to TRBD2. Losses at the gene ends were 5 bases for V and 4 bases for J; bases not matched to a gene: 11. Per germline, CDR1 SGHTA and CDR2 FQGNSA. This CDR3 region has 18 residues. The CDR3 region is CASSIVGTSGGMGETQYF. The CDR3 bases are TGTGCCAGCAGCATTGTAGGGACTAGCGGGGGGATGGGAGAGACCCAGTACTTC.

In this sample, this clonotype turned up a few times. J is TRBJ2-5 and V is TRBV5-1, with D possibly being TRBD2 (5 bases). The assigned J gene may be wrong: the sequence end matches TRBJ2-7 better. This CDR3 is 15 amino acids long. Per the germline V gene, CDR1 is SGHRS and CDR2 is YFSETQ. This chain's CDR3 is CASSFEQRVANEQYF. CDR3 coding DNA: TGCGCCAGCAGCTTTGAGCAGAGGGTTGCCAACGAGCAGTACTTC.

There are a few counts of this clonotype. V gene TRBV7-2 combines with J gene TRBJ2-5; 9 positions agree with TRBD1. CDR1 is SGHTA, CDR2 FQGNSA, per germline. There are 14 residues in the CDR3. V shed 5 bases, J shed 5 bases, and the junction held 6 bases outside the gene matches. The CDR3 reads CASSRGTGFETQYF. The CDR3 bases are TGTGCCAGCAGCCGAGGGACAGGGTTTGAGACCCAGTACTTC.

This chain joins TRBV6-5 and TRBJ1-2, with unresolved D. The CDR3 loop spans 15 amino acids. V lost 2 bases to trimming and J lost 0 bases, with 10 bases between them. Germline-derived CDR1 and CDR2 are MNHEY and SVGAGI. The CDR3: CASSYRPGANYGYTF. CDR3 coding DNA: TGTGCCAGCAGTTACCGTCCAGGAGCTAACTATGGCTACACCTTC.

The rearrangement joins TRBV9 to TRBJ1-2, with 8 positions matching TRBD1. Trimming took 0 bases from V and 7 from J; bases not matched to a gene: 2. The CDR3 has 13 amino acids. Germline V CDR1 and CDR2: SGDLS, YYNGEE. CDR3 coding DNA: TGTGCCAGCAGCGTAGGGACAGGGATTGGCTACACCTTC. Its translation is CASSVGTGIGYTF.

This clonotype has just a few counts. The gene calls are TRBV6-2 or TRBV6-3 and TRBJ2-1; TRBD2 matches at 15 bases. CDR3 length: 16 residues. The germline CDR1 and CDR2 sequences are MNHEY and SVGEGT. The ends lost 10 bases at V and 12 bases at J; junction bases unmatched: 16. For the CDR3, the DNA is TGTGCCACCAATCCCGGGACTAGCGGGGGGATATTTGTGCAGTTCTTC. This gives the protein CATNPGTSGGIFVQFF.

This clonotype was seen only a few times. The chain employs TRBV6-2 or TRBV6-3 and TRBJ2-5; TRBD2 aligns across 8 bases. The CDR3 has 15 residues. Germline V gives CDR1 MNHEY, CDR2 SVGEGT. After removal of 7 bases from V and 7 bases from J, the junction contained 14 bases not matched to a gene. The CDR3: CASMDGGARLTTQYF. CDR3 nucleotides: TGTGCCAGCATGGACGGGGGGGCCCGTCTGACGACCCAGTACTTC.

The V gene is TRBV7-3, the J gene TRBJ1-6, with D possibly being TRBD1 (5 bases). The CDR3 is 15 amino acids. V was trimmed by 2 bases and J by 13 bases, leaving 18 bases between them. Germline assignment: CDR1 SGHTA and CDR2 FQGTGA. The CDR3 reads CASSLQGSGLYPLHF. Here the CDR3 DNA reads TGTGCCAGCAGCTTACAGGGTTCGGGTTTGTATCCCCTCCACTTT.

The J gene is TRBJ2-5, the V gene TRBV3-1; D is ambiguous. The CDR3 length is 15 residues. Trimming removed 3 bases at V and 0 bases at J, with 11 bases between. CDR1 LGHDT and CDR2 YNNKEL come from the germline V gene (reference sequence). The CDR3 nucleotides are TGTGCCAGCAGCCATGTAGGCAGGCACCAAGAGACCCAGTACTTC. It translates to CASSHVGRHQETQYF.

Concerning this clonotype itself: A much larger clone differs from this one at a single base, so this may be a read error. CDR3 amino acids: CSVGRSYEQYF. CDR3 coding DNA: TGCAGTGTGGGACGCTCCTACGAGCAGTACTTC. This chain links TRBV20-1 with TRBJ2-7; D might be TRBD1 or TRBD2, each matching 5 bases. Trimming took off 7 bases at V and 0 bases at J, with 7 bases between the two ends. Per germline, CDR1 DFQATT and CDR2 SNEGSKA (reference sequence). This CDR3 spans 11 amino acids.

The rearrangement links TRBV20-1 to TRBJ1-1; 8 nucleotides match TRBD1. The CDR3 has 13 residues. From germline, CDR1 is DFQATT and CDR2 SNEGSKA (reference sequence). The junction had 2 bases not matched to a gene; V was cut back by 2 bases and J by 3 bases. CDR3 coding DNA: TGCAGTGCTAGACAGGGGGCCTACACTGAAGCTTTCTTT. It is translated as CSARQGAYTEAFF.

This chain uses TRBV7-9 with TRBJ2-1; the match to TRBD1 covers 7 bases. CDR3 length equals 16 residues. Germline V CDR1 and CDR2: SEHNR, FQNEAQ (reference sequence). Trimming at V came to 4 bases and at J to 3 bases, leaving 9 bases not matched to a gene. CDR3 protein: CASSSNTGVGYNEQFF. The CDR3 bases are TGTGCCAGCAGCTCCAATACAGGGGTCGGCTACAATGAGCAGTTCTTC.

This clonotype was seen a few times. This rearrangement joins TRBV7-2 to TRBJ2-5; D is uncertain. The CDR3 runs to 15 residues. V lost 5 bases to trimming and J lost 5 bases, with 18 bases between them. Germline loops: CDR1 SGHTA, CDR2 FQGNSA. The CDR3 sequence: CASSDTPTFRETQYF. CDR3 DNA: TGTGCCAGCAGCGATACCCCAACGTTTCGCGAGACCCAGTACTTC. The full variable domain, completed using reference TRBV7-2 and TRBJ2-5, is GAGVSQSPSNKVTEKGKDVELRCDPISGHTALYWYRQSLGQGLEFLIYFQGNSAPDKSGLPSDRFSAERTGGSVSTLTIQRTQQEDSAVYLCASSDTPTFRETQYFGPGTRLLVL.

The CDR3 here is CSVDGSYTF. CDR3 bases: TGCAGCGTTGATGGTAGCTACACCTTC. The chain has TRBV29-1 and TRBJ1-2; D ambiguous. CDR3 length: 9 residues. Germline CDR1 and CDR2: SQVTM and ANQGSEA. V dropped 3 bases and J dropped 9 bases, with 5 bases sitting between them.

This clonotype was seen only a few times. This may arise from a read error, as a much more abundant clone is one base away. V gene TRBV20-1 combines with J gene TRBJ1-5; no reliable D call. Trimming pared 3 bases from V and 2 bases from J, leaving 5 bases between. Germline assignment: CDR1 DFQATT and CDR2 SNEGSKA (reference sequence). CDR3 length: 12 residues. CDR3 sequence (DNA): TGCAGTGCTAGTATGGGCAATCAGCCCCAGCATTTT. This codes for CSASMGNQPQHF.

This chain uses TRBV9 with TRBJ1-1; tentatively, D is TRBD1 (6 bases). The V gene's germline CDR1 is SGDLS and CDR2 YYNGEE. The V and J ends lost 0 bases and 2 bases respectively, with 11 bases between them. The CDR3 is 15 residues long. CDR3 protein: CASSVGWGPNTEAFF. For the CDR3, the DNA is TGTGCCAGCAGCGTAGGTTGGGGGCCCAACACTGAAGCTTTCTTT.